These 22 T cell receptor beta chains share one sample of origin, sequenced in a study of control samples from healthy donors and cancer patients (dated by TCRdb to the early 2020s). Library construction relied on the immunoSEQ multiplex PCR assay. TCRdb stores this immuneACCESS table with in-frame sequences only. Part of the clones is absent; in the studies checked, under half of the shortfall reflects unresolved V genes, and no reason is known for the rest. The sample yields 55,000 to 70,000 clones; under 95% were counted once. In total, the top ten clones hold roughly 0.91% of the sample. The sequencing sample was made of PBMCs. These receptors all stem from a man aged 25 to 45 with colorectal cancer.

The V gene is TRBV20-1, the J gene TRBJ1-2; a weak D match, TRBD1 (6 bases). Germline CDR1 and CDR2: DFQATT and SNEGSKA (reference sequence). Trimming removed 3 bases from V and 4 bases from J, with 15 bases in between. CDR3 size: 14 residues. The CDR3 DNA sequence: TGCAGTGCTAGTCGTGGGGGCCGGAGCTATGGCTACACCTTC. As protein: CSASRGGRSYGYTF.

CDR3 nucleotides: TGTGCCAGCAGCTCTCGGACAGGGGAGGCAGATACGCAGTATTTT. It is translated as CASSSRTGEADTQYF. V usage is TRBV11-3 and J usage is TRBJ2-3; TRBD1 agrees at 9 bases. This CDR3 is 15 amino acids long. Trimming at V came to 4 bases and at J to 4 bases, leaving 6 bases not matched to a gene. The germline V gene encodes CDR1 SGHNT and CDR2 YENEEA.

The chain carries TRBV5-1 and TRBJ1-4, with a possible D match to TRBD1 (5 bases). Trimming took 4 bases from V and 0 from J, leaving 22 bases between them. Germline V gives CDR1 SGHRS, CDR2 YFSETQ. The CDR3 is 19 residues long. Here the CDR3 reads CASSPDGDLLVSTNEKLFF. CDR3 nucleotides: TGCGCCAGCAGCCCGGATGGGGACCTATTGGTATCAACTAATGAAAAACTGTTTTTT.

The CDR3 protein is CASNPGVTGNTIYF. CDR3 nucleotides: TGTGCCAGCAACCCAGGGGTAACTGGAAACACCATATATTTT. The chain links TRBV7-2 to TRBJ1-3; tentatively, D is TRBD1 (6 bases). The germline CDR1 and CDR2 sequences are SGHTA and FQGNSA. CDR3 length equals 14 residues. Trimming pared 7 bases from V and 2 bases from J, leaving 12 bases between.

V is TRBV5-1 and J is TRBJ2-1, with D perhaps TRBD1 or TRBD2 (5 bases each). The germline V and J ends were trimmed by 3 bases and 0 bases, with 13 bases remaining between them. This CDR3 has 16 amino acids. Looked up from germline, CDR1 is SGHRS and CDR2 is YFSETQ. For the CDR3, the DNA is TGCGCCAGCAGCTCGGACGGGGCGAGCTCCTACAATGAGCAGTTCTTC. It translates to CASSSDGASSYNEQFF.

The gene calls are TRBV11-2 and TRBJ2-1; 9 bases align to TRBD2. The V segment lost 6 bases and the J segment 6 bases; nucleotides outside the gene matches: 9. The CDR3 runs to 15 residues. Germline V gene data show CDR1 as SGHAT and CDR2 as FQNNGV. CDR3 sequence (DNA): TGTGCCAGCAGACGTACCGGGACTAGCCTCAATGAGCAGTTCTTC. As protein: CASRRTGTSLNEQFF.

This chain connects TRBV4-1 to TRBJ1-3; D remains unclear. Trimming shortened V by 4 bases and J by 8 bases, and 12 bases separated the two germline ends. The CDR3 covers 13 residues. Germline V CDR1 and CDR2: MGHRA, YSYEKL. In nucleotides, the CDR3 is TGCGCCAGCAGCCCCATGTTAACGTACACCATATATTTT. This encodes CASSPMLTYTIYF.

This rearrangement joins TRBV5-1 to TRBJ2-2, with 7 bases matching TRBD1. The V segment lost 4 bases and the J segment 2 bases; nucleotides outside the gene matches: 8. Germline lookup yields CDR1 SGHRS and CDR2 YFSETQ. The CDR3 contains 16 residues. The CDR3 spells CASSRVTGPNTGELFF. The CDR3 DNA sequence: TGCGCCAGCAGCCGCGTGACAGGGCCCAACACCGGGGAGCTGTTTTTT.

J is TRBJ2-3 and V is TRBV3-1 (or the pseudogene TRBV3-2), with D possibly TRBD2 on 5 matching bases. V was clipped by 5 bases and J by 5 bases, with 20 bases between them. The CDR3 totals 16 residues. Germline V CDR1 and CDR2: LGHDT, YNNKEL (reference sequence). The CDR3 bases are TGTGCCAGCAGCGGTACTAGGCCCCTCACCCGAGATACGCAGTATTTT. Its protein product is CASSGTRPLTRDTQYF.

The chain is built from TRBV4-1 and TRBJ1-5; maybe TRBD1 (5 bases). V lost 1 base and J lost 0, with 13 bases in between. The CDR3 length is 17 residues. The V gene's germline CDR1 is MGHRA and CDR2 YSYEKL. The CDR3 nucleotides read TGCGCCAGCAGCCAAGGGGGGGTAATCCTTAGCAATCAGCCCCAGCATTTT. It encodes CASSQGGVILSNQPQHF.

The V gene is TRBV20-1, the J gene TRBJ2-1; 10 nucleotides agree with TRBD2. Germline lookup yields CDR1 DFQATT and CDR2 SNEGSKA (reference sequence). The J segment lost 4 bases and the V segment lost 6 bases, leaving 6 bases of the junction unmatched. The CDR3 is 14 amino acids. As DNA, the CDR3 is TGCAGTGCAAGTAGCGGGGGGTCTTACAATGAGCAGTTCTTC. Translation: CSASSGGSYNEQFF.

The genes are TRBV12-3 or TRBV12-4 and TRBJ1-1; D is undetermined. Trimming shortened V by 6 bases and J by 8 bases, and 10 bases separated the two germline ends. This CDR3 has 11 amino acids. This CDR3 reads CASSRLGEAFF. The DNA for the CDR3 is TGTGCCAGCAGCCGGTTGGGAGAAGCTTTCTTT.

The chain combines TRBV7-2 with TRBJ2-3; 14 bases fit TRBD2. V lost 5 bases to trimming and J lost 4 bases; unmatched junction nucleotides: 14. Germline CDR1 and CDR2: SGHTA and FQGNSA. The CDR3 sequence is 19 residues long. The CDR3 reads CASSPGLAGVLLAADTQYF. The DNA of the CDR3 is TGTGCCAGCAGCCCGGGACTAGCGGGGGTCCTGCTTGCGGCAGATACGCAGTATTTT.

The chain couples TRBV27 to TRBJ2-7; 11 bases match TRBD1. CDR3 size: 17 residues. J gave up 5 bases and V 2 bases, and 11 bases lay outside the gene matches. CDR1 and CDR2 from the germline V gene are MNHEY and SMNVEV (reference sequence). CDR3 loop: CASSLTGTGGYYDEQYV. As DNA, the CDR3 is TGTGCCAGCAGTTTAACCGGGACAGGGGGGTATTATGACGAGCAGTACGTC.

The chain recombines TRBV7-9 with TRBJ1-1, with D maybe TRBD1 (5 bases). This CDR3 contains 16 residues. CDR1 is SEHNR and CDR2 is FQNEAQ in the germline V gene (reference sequence). V lost 5 bases and J 4 bases, leaving 20 bases between the germline ends. The CDR3 DNA is TGTGCCAGCAGCATTAGGGTAGGGGCTTCGGGCACTGAAGCTTTCTTT. Protein: CASSIRVGASGTEAFF.

The sample holds one count of this clone. The rearrangement links TRBV11-2 to TRBJ2-1, with 8 bases fitting TRBD1. The CDR3 spans 17 residues. The trim removed 5 bases at V and 4 bases at J, leaving 13 bases unmatched. Germline-derived CDR1 and CDR2 are SGHAT and FQNNGV. The CDR3: CASSPSRTGRWYNEQFF. The DNA of the CDR3 is TGTGCCAGCAGCCCTTCCCGGACAGGGAGGTGGTACAATGAGCAGTTCTTC.

This clone was seen a handful of times. The J gene is TRBJ1-4, the V gene TRBV2; tentative D call: TRBD1 (5 bases). The germline gives CDR1 SNHLY, CDR2 FYNNEI. V was clipped by 7 bases and J by 5 bases, with 14 bases between them. There are 14 residues in the CDR3. For the CDR3, the DNA is TGTGCCAGCAAAGGGGACGCTAACAATGAAAAACTGTTTTTT. Translation: CASKGDANNEKLFF.

The chain couples TRBV2 to TRBJ1-2; 7 nucleotides line up with TRBD1. CDR1 is SNHLY and CDR2 is FYNNEI in the germline V gene. The ends lost 0 bases at V and 1 base at J; junction bases unmatched: 5. CDR3 size: 16 residues. CDR3 amino acids: CASSEATPGGNYGYTF. In DNA form, the CDR3 reads TGTGCCAGCAGTGAAGCTACCCCAGGGGGTAACTATGGCTACACCTTC.

The CDR3 sequence: CASSPGREQQFF. The DNA for the CDR3 is TGCGCCAGCAGCCCGGGCAGGGAGCAACAGTTCTTC. The chain couples TRBV4-1 to TRBJ2-1, with D perhaps given as TRBD1 or TRBD2 (5 bases each). The CDR3 contains 12 residues. The germline V gene has CDR1 MGHRA and CDR2 YSYEKL. Trimming took off 4 bases at V and 13 bases at J, with 14 bases between the two ends.

The V call is TRBV6-6, the J call TRBJ2-1; 11 bases map to TRBD2. V lost 10 bases to trimming and J lost 6 bases; unmatched junction nucleotides: 11. The CDR3 runs 15 residues. CDR1 MNHNY and CDR2 SVGAGI come from the germline V gene (reference sequence). As DNA, the CDR3 is TGTGCCATCCGGACTAGCGGGCCCCGAGGCAATGAGCAGTTCTTC. It translates to CAIRTSGPRGNEQFF.

The J gene is TRBJ2-2, the V gene TRBV19; D not certain. CDR1 is LNHDA, CDR2 SQIVND, per germline (reference sequence). This CDR3 contains 12 residues. The V end lost 5 bases, the J end lost 4 bases, and 5 bases lay between the germline ends. The CDR3 DNA sequence: TGTGCCAGTAGTTACAGCACCGGGGAGCTGTTTTTT. Translated, it gives CASSYSTGELFF.

J is TRBJ1-3 and V is TRBV4-1; no firm D call. V lost 0 bases, J lost 0 bases, and 12 bases lay in between. This CDR3 spans 17 amino acids. The V gene's germline CDR1 is MGHRA and CDR2 YSYEKL. CDR3 coding DNA: TGCGCCAGCAGCCAAGATCTCTTGAGGAGCTCTGGAAACACCATATATTTT. Translated: CASSQDLLRSSGNTIYF.